Shown below are 19 T cell receptor beta chains from a single sample sequenced in a study of cytomegalovirus exposure and HLA in healthy donors. PCR used 60 Vbeta primers and 13 Jbeta primers. Data came from immunoSEQ multiplex PCR; TCRdb stores just in-frame clones and leaves some out. This repertoire shows approximately 190,000 clones, roughly 68% found once; its top ten account for 2.6%. Sample: PBMCs. The origin of the receptors is a man between 35 and 55 years old in good health and CMV-seropositive.

V usage is TRBV2 and J usage is TRBJ1-3; TRBD1 matches at 7 bases. Germline V gene data show CDR1 as SNHLY and CDR2 as FYNNEI. Germline trimming cut 5 bases from V and 8 bases from J; bases unmatched to any gene: 3. The CDR3 has 12 amino acids. This chain's CDR3 is CASSYRGDTIYF. The DNA of the CDR3 is TGTGCCAGCAGTTACAGGGGCGACACCATATATTTT. Full variable domain (outside the CDR3, taken from reference TRBV2 and TRBJ1-3): EPEVTQTPSHQVTQMGQEVILRCVPISNHLYFYWYRQILGQKVEFLVSFYNNEISEKSEIFDDQFSVERPDGSNFTLKIRSTKLEDSAMYFCASSYRGDTIYFGEGSWLTVV.

The rearrangement joins TRBV6-5 to TRBJ2-2; TRBD1 matches 7 bases. CDR1 MNHEY and CDR2 SVGAGI come from the germline V gene. J was trimmed by 0 bases and V by 6 bases; bases with no gene match: 4. The CDR3 is 15 residues long. In DNA, the CDR3 is TGTGCCAGCAGAGGGACAGCCGCGAACACCGGGGAGCTGTTTTTT. Its protein is CASRGTAANTGELFF.

The chain uses TRBV6-5 and TRBJ1-1; no clear D gene. Germline V gene data show CDR1 as MNHEY and CDR2 as SVGAGI. Trimming shortened V by 4 bases and J by 0 bases, and 9 bases separated the two germline ends. There are 14 residues in the CDR3. CDR3 in DNA: TGTGCCAGCAGTTCCGCTCACTTGAACACTGAAGCTTTCTTT. Translation: CASSSAHLNTEAFF.

There are a few counts of this clone. The chain joins TRBV6-5 to TRBJ2-7; D gene uncertain. Germline values: CDR1 MNHEY, CDR2 SVGAGI. V dropped 6 bases and J dropped 3 bases, with 12 bases sitting between them. The CDR3 consists of 13 residues. CDR3 residues: CASSWNSHYEQYF. In DNA, the CDR3 is TGTGCCAGCAGCTGGAACAGCCACTACGAGCAGTACTTC.

The V call is TRBV7-2, the J call TRBJ2-3; 12 bases are a match to TRBD2. Germline CDR1 SGHTA, CDR2 FQGNSA. V shed 2 bases and J 14 bases; nucleotides not matched to a gene: 14. The CDR3 is made up of 16 amino acids. In DNA form, the CDR3 reads TGTGCCAGCAGCTTAAGCTCCCCTCCTAGCGGGGGGGGCCGGTATTTT. Protein: CASSLSSPPSGGGRYF. The full variable domain, rest sourced from reference TRBV7-2 and TRBJ2-3, is GAGVSQSPSNKVTEKGKDVELRCDPISGHTALYWYRQSLGQGLEFLIYFQGNSAPDKSGLPSDRFSAERTGGSVSTLTIQRTQQEDSAVYLCASSLSSPPSGGGRYFGPGTRLTVL.

This clone was recorded a few times. This chain connects TRBV27 to TRBJ2-7; 7 bases align to TRBD1. V was pared by 2 bases and J by 0 bases, with 4 bases of the junction left unmatched. CDR3 length: 15 amino acids. The germline CDR1 and CDR2 sequences are MNHEY and SMNVEV (reference sequence). This CDR3 reads CASSLDRVTSYEQYF. The CDR3 DNA follows: TGTGCCAGCAGTTTAGACAGGGTTACCTCCTACGAGCAGTACTTC.

This chain links TRBV6-1 with TRBJ2-5; D unclear. The germline CDR1 and CDR2 sequences are MNHNS and SASEGT. Trimming shortened V by 1 base and J by 1 base, and 4 bases separated the two germline ends. The CDR3 consists of 13 residues. CDR3 DNA sequence: TGTGCCAGCAGTGAAGGGGCCCAAGAGACCCAGTACTTC. This translates into CASSEGAQETQYF.

This clone was detected only a few times. The J gene is TRBJ1-4, the V gene TRBV29-1; 7 bases agree with TRBD1. CDR3 length: 15 residues. CDR1 is SQVTM and CDR2 is ANQGSEA in the germline V gene. V lost 3 bases to trimming and J lost 2 bases; unmatched junction nucleotides: 6. The DNA of the CDR3 is TGCAGCGTTGATTCGGAGGGGGCGACTAATGAAAAACTGTTTTTT. Amino acid sequence: CSVDSEGATNEKLFF.

About this clone itself: The sample has other DNA sequences that encode this CDR3 too. V gene TRBV7-2 combines with J gene TRBJ2-3, with 10 bases that match TRBD2. The germline gives CDR1 SGHTA, CDR2 FQGNSA. J gave up 9 bases and V 6 bases, and 9 bases lay outside the gene matches. This CDR3 is 14 amino acids long. The CDR3 bases are TGTGCCAGCAGGGCTAGCGGGGGTGGGGACACGCAGTATTTT. It encodes CASRASGGGDTQYF. The full variable domain, its missing parts supplied by reference TRBV7-2 and TRBJ2-3, is GAGVSQSPSNKVTEKGKDVELRCDPISGHTALYWYRQSLGQGLEFLIYFQGNSAPDKSGLPSDRFSAERTGGSVSTLTIQRTQQEDSAVYLCASRASGGGDTQYFGPGTRLTVL.

V is TRBV6-5 and J is TRBJ2-5, with TRBD1 matching over 7 bases. The CDR3 extends over 15 amino acids. Germline assignment: CDR1 MNHEY and CDR2 SVGAGI. V gave up 2 bases and J gave up 5 bases; unmatched junction bases: 8. In DNA form, the CDR3 reads TGTGCCAGCAGTTACAAGGGGGCGCCGTGGGAGACCCAGTACTTC. This translates into CASSYKGAPWETQYF.

V gene TRBV7-6 combines with J gene TRBJ2-5; D might be TRBD2 (5 bases). Germline V gene lookup returns CDR1 SGHVS and CDR2 FNYEAQ. Trimming took 0 bases from V and 11 from J, leaving 13 bases between them. This CDR3 is 13 amino acids long. DNA for the CDR3: TGTGCCAGCAGCTTAGCTCCCCTTTGGGAGCAGTACTTC. This gives the protein CASSLAPLWEQYF.

This chain connects TRBV7-2 to TRBJ2-7; 10 bases line up with TRBD1. After removal of 5 bases from V and 1 base from J, the junction contained 5 bases not matched to a gene. Germline V lookup: CDR1 SGHTA, CDR2 FQGNSA. The CDR3 has 15 residues. The CDR3 bases are TGTGCCAGCAGCCGACGGACAGGGGGTTCCTACGAGCAGTACTTC. It encodes CASSRRTGGSYEQYF.

V is TRBV2 and J is TRBJ2-7, with D maybe TRBD1 (5 bases). This CDR3 has 12 amino acids. The V end was cut by 6 bases, the J end by 1 base, with 7 bases between. Germline lookup yields CDR1 SNHLY and CDR2 FYNNEI. The CDR3 bases are TGTGCCAGCAGAGACAGATCCTACGAGCAGTACTTC. This gives the protein CASRDRSYEQYF.

This clone was counted a few times. V and J are TRBV5-1 and TRBJ2-7, with D possibly matching TRBD1 (6 bases). V was clipped by 3 bases and J by 0 bases, with 22 bases between them. The CDR3 runs to 18 residues. In germline, CDR1 is SGHRS, CDR2 YFSETQ. Here the CDR3 DNA reads TGCGCCAGCAGCTCACCAACAGGGTCAGGGGTGAGCTCCTACGAGCAGTACTTC. Amino acid sequence: CASSSPTGSGVSSYEQYF.

Note on this clone: Other DNA sequences of this sample code for an identical CDR3. V is TRBV5-1 and J is TRBJ2-2; tentatively, D is TRBD2 (5 bases). The CDR3 has 15 amino acids. CDR1 is SGHRS and CDR2 is YFSETQ in the germline V gene. V shed 0 bases and J shed 1 base, with 7 bases lying between them. The CDR3 DNA is TGCGCCAGCAGCTTGGCCGGGGAGAACACCGGGGAGCTGTTTTTT. Its protein is CASSLAGENTGELFF.

The J gene is TRBJ1-1, the V gene TRBV18; 7 bases align to TRBD1. CDR3 length: 14 residues. V lost 3 bases, J lost 1 base, and 2 bases stayed unmatched. Germline CDR1 KGHSH, CDR2 LQKENI. CDR3: CASSPGTANTEAFF. The CDR3 region has the DNA TGTGCCAGCTCACCTGGGACAGCGAACACTGAAGCTTTCTTT.

This clone was counted a single time. This chain connects TRBV5-4 to TRBJ2-1; D is uncertain. Germline V CDR1 and CDR2: SGHNT, YYREEE (reference sequence). The CDR3 is 13 residues long. V lost 5 bases to trimming and J lost 8 bases, with 14 bases between them. The CDR3 bases are TGTGCCAGCAGGACATCACCAGTCCATGAGCAGTTCTTC. Translated, it gives CASRTSPVHEQFF.

This clone has just one count. The chain couples TRBV5-4 to TRBJ2-1; 13 bases line up with TRBD2. The length of the CDR3 is 18 residues. Germline-derived CDR1 and CDR2 are SGHNT and YYREEE (reference sequence). V lost 4 bases to trimming and J lost 7 bases; unmatched junction nucleotides: 14. This chain's CDR3 is CASSLPGTSGGAINEQFF. CDR3 nucleotides: TGTGCCAGCAGCCTCCCGGGCACTAGCGGGGGGGCCATAAATGAGCAGTTCTTC.

The V call is TRBV9, the J call TRBJ2-1, with D perhaps TRBD2 (6 bases). Trimming took off 2 bases at V and 0 bases at J, with 12 bases between the two ends. This CDR3 contains 16 residues. Germline V gene data show CDR1 as SGDLS and CDR2 as YYNGEE. As DNA, the CDR3 is TGTGCCAGCAGCGTCCGGGACGGGAGCTCCTACAATGAGCAGTTCTTC. Translation: CASSVRDGSSYNEQFF. The entire variable domain, with the rest obtained from reference TRBV9 and TRBJ2-1, is as follows: DSGVTQTPKHLITATGQRVTLRCSPRSGDLSVYWYQQSLDQGLQFLIQYYNGEERAKGNILERFSAQQFPDLHSELNLSSLELGDSALYFCASSVRDGSSYNEQFFGPGTRLTVL.